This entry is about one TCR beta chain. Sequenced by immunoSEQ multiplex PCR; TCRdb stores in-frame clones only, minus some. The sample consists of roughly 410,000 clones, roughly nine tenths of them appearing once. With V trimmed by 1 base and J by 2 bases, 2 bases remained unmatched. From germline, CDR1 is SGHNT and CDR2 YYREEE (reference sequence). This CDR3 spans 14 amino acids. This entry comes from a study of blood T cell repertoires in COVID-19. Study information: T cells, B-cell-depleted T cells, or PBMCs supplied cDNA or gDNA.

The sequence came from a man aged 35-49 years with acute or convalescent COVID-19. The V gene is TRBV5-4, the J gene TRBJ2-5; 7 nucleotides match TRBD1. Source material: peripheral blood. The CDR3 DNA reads TGTGCCAGCAGCTTGACAGGGGTGCAAGAGACCCAGTACTTC. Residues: CASSLTGVQETQYF. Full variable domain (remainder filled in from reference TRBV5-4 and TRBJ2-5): ETGVTQSPTHLIKTRGQQVTLRCSSQSGHNTVSWYQQALGQGPQFIFQYYREEENGRGNFPPRFSGLQFPNYSSELNVNALELDDSALYLCASSLTGVQETQYFGPGTRLLVL.